This TCR beta chain came from a study of memory CD4+ T cells and cytomegalovirus serostatus. Study-wide results and limits: CD4+ memory repertoires contained about two fifths of the roughly 160 reported CMV TCRbeta sequences.

Sequencing used immunoSEQ multiplex PCR; TCRdb keeps in-frame clones, though not all of them. The sample lists 55,000 or so clones, about 86% occurring once. In the case of this clone: The antigen is not known.

The sort gate was single viable CD3+CD4+CD8-CD45RO+ cells for memory CD4+ T cells. CMV serostatus came from serum IgG against pp150, pp28, p38, p52. This receptor was identified in an adult in good health and CMV-seropositive. The specimen was memory CD4+ T cells from blood.

The CDR3 region has the DNA TGTGCCACCACCCCGAACAACTATGGCTACACCTTC. It yields the protein CATTPNNYGYTF. The chain has TRBV5-4 and TRBJ1-2, with no clear D. The CDR3 extends over 12 amino acids. CDR1 is SGHNT, CDR2 YYREEE, per germline (reference sequence). Trimming shortened V by 9 bases and J by 2 bases, and 11 bases separated the two germline ends.